This TCR beta chain is drawn from a study of blood T cells in healthy people across ages. General study results and limits: Higher naive T cell percentage went strongly together with higher TCR beta diversity.

Germline V CDR1 and CDR2: MGHRA, YSYEKL. The CDR3 runs to 14 residues. Trimming pared 3 bases from V and 9 bases from J, leaving 15 bases between. About this clonotype: Its antigen is not identified.

The authors extracted at least 6 micrograms of total RNA per sample. With a J-beta primer mix and a sample-barcoded 5' primer, a second PCR ran about 7 to 12 cycles. Every sample gave at least 2.5 million paired-end reads containing CDR3. MiXCR, run by TCRdb on the 5' RACE reads, gives a single entry per CDR3 protein. The profile shows about 750,000 distinct CDR3 sequences, roughly 53% of them singletons. The rearrangement links TRBV4-1 to TRBJ2-1; D uncertain. The clonotype comes from a man older than 75 in good health. Sequences were obtained from blood. CDR3 in amino acids: CASSQTGVVLEQFF. Written as DNA, the CDR3 is TGCGCCAGCAGCCAGACCGGAGTGGTCCTTGAGCAGTTCTTC.